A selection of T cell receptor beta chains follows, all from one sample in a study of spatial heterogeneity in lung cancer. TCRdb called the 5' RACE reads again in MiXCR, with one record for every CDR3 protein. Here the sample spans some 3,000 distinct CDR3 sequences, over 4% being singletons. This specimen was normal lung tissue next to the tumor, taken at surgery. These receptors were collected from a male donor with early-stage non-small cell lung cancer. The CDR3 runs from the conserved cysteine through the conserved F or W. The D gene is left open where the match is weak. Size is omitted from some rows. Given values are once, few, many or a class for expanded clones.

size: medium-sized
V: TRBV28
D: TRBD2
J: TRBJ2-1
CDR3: CASSLSGHRSGRALDEQFF
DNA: TGTGCCAGCAGTTTATCAGGACACCGTAGCGGGAGGGCCCTGGATGAGCAGTTCTTC

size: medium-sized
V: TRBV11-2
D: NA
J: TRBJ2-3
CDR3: CASSLRGWGTDTQYF
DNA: TGTGCCAGCAGCTTGCGCGGCTGGGGCACAGATACGCAGTATTTT

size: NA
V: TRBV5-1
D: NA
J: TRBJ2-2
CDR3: CASRADPAVGELFF
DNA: TGCGCCAGCAGGGCGGACCCTGCTGTCGGGGAGCTGTTTTTT

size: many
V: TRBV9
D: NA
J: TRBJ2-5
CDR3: CASSVGGIETQYF
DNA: TGTGCCAGCAGCGTAGGGGGGATCGAGACCCAGTACTTC

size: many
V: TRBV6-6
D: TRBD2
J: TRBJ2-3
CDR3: CASSLAGGFGDTQYF
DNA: TGTGCCAGCAGTTTAGCGGGAGGATTCGGGGATACGCAGTATTTT

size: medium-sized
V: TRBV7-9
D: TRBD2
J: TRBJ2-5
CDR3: CASSLGSGGPEETQYF
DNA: TGTGCCAGCAGCTTAGGTAGCGGGGGGCCGGAAGAGACCCAGTACTTC

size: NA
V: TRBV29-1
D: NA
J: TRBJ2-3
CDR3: CSVLKYGITSTDTQYF
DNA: TGCAGCGTCTTGAAGTACGGGATTACTAGCACAGATACGCAGTATTTT

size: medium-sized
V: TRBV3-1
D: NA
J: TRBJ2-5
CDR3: CASSQDWASGSQNF
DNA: NA

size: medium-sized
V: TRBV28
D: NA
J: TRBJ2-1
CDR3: CASSLLGGDRRNEQFF
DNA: TGTGCCAGCAGTTTACTGGGGGGTGACCGGAGGAATGAGCAGTTCTTC

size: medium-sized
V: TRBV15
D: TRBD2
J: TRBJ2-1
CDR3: CATSIGRPLAGVFYNEQFF
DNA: TGTGCCACCAGCATCGGCAGACCTCTAGCGGGGGTTTTCTACAATGAGCAGTTCTTC

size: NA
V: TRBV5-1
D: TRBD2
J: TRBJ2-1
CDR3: CASSLVERGNNEQFF
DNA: TGCGCCAGCAGCTTGGTGGAGCGGGGGAACAATGAGCAGTTCTTC

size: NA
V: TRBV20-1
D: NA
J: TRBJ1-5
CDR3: CSARDPRQGMFQPQHF
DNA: TGCAGTGCTAGAGATCCCCGCCAGGGTATGTTTCAGCCCCAGCATTTT

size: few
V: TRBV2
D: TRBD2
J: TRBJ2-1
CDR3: CASSVTGLAHEQFF
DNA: TGTGCCAGCAGTGTCACCGGACTAGCCCATGAGCAGTTCTTC

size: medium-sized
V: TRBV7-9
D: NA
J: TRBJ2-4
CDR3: CASSPGEGRIGIQYF
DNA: TGTGCCAGCAGCCCTGGTGAGGGGAGAATCGGCATTCAGTACTTC

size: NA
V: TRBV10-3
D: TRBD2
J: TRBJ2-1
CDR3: CAISESVSGGAEQFF
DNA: TGTGCCATCAGTGAGTCGGTTAGCGGGGGGGCTGAGCAGTTCTTC

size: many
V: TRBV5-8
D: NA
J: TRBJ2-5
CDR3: CASSFRTGQETQYF
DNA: TGTGCCAGCAGCTTTCGGACGGGACAAGAGACCCAGTACTTC

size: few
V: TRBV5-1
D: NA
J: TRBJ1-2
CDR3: CASSFAGAEYGYTF
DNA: TGCGCCAGCAGCTTCGCCGGGGCAGAATATGGCTACACCTTC

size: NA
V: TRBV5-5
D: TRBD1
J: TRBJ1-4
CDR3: CASSSDPGGSEKLFF
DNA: TGTGCCAGCAGCTCTGATCCAGGGGGATCTGAAAAACTGTTTTTT

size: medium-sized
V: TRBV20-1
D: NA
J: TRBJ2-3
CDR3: CSASPRTGDTQYF
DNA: TGCAGTGCTTCCCCAAGAACGGGGGATACGCAGTATTTT

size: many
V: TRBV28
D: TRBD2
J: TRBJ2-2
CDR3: CASSLAGDGGELFF
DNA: TGTGCCAGCAGTTTAGCGGGAGACGGAGGGGAGCTGTTTTTT

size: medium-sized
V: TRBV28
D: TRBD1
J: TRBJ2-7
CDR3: CASQGQGGSYEQYF
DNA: TGTGCCAGCCAAGGACAGGGGGGATCCTACGAGCAGTACTTC

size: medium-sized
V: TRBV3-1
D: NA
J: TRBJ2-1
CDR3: CASSQPGYNEQFF
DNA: TGTGCCAGCAGCCAGCCGGGTTACAATGAGCAGTTCTTC

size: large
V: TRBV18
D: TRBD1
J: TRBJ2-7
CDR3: CASSTGGWNEQYF
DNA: TGTGCCAGCTCTACAGGGGGCTGGAACGAGCAGTACTTC

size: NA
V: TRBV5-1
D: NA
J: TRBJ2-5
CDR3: CASSLFGREETQYF
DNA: TGCGCCAGCAGCTTGTTCGGCAGGGAAGAGACCCAGTACTTC

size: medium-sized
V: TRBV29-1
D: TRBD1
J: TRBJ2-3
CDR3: CSVEVPGTGSFLTQYF
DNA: TGCAGCGTTGAAGTTCCCGGGACAGGGAGCTTCCTTACGCAGTATTTT

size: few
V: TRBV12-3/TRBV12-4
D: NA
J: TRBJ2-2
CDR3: CASSSIISGELFF
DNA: TGTGCCAGCAGCAGCATCATATCCGGGGAGCTGTTTTTT

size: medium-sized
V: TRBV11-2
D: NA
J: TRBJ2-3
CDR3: CASSSGGGPDTQYF
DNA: TGTGCCAGCAGCTCAGGGGGGGGGCCAGATACGCAGTATTTT

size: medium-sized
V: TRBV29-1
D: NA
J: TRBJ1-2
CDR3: CSAVTDSYYGYTF
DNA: TGCAGCGCCGTCACAGACAGCTACTATGGCTACACCTTC

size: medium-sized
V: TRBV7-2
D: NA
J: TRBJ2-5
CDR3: CASSSVRRETQYF
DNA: TGTGCCAGCAGCTCCGTGCGTAGGGAGACCCAGTACTTC

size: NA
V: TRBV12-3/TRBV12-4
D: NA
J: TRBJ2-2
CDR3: CASRYTGELFF
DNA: TGTGCCAGCAGATACACCGGGGAGCTGTTTTTT

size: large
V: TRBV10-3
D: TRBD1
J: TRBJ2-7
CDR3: CAISGTQGSEQYF
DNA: TGTGCCATCAGTGGGACACAGGGGAGCGAGCAGTACTTC

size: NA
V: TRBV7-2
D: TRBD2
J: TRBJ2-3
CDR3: CASAGTSVASTDTQYF
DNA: TGTGCCAGCGCCGGGACTAGCGTCGCTAGCACAGATACGCAGTATTTT

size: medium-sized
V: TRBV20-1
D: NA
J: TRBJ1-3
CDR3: CSARDMHLNTIYF
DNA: TGCAGTGCTAGAGATATGCACCTGAACACCATATATTTT

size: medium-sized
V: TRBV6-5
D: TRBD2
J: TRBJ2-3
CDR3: CASSRGTSGGAGDTQYF
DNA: TGTGCCAGCAGCCGGGGGACTAGCGGGGGGGCTGGAGATACGCAGTATTTT

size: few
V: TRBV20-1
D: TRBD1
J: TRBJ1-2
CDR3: CSARPSGGSGNGYTF
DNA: TGCAGTGCTAGACCCTCAGGGGGGTCGGGCAATGGCTACACCTTC

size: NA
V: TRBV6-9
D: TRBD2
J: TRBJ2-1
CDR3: CASTGAGGRNEQFF
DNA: TGTGCCAGCACGGGAGCGGGGGGGCGAAATGAGCAGTTCTTC

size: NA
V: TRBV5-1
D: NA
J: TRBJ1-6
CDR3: CASSSAGTYYNSPLHF
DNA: TGCGCCAGCAGCTCGGCCGGGACCTACTATAATTCACCCCTCCACTTT

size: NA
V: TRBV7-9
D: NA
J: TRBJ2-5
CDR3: CASSLVRETQYF
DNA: TGTGCCAGCAGCTTAGTGCGTGAGACCCAGTACTTC

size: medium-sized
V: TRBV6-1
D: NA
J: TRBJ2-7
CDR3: CASTGRSSYEQYF
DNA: TGTGCCAGCACCGGGCGAAGCTCCTACGAGCAGTACTTC

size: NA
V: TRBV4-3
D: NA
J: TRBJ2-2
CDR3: CASSPQGTGELFF
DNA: TGCGCCAGCAGCCCACAGGGCACCGGGGAGCTGTTTTTT

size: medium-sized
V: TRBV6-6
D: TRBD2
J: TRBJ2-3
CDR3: CAIRTSGLDTQYF
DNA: TGTGCCATCAGGACTAGCGGTCTAGATACGCAGTATTTT

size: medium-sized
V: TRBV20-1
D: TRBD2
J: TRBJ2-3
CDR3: CSARSTPGASGRALADTQYF
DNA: TGCAGTGCTAGATCCACTCCGGGGGCTAGCGGGAGGGCCTTGGCGGATACGCAGTATTTT

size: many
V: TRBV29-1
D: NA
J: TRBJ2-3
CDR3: CSVTVGLVADTQYF
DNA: TGCAGCGTTACCGTGGGGCTCGTGGCAGATACGCAGTATTTT

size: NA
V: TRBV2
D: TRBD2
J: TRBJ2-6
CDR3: CASSEISGSVNVLTF
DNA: TGTGCCAGCAGTGAAATTAGCGGGAGTGTCAACGTCCTGACTTTC

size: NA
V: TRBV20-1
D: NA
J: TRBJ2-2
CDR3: CSARPQNGIYTGELFF
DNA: TGCAGTGCTAGACCCCAAAACGGGATTTACACCGGGGAGCTGTTTTTT

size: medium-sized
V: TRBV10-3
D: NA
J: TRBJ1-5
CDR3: CAISERDSQPQHF
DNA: TGTGCCATCAGTGAGAGAGACAGTCAGCCCCAGCATTTT

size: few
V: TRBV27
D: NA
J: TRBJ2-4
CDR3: CASSLTAEAAKNIQYF
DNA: TGTGCCAGCAGTTTGACGGCGGAGGCGGCCAAAAACATTCAGTACTTC

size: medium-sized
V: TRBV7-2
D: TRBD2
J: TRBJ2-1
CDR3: CASSKTSGVYNEQFF
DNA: TGTGCCAGCAGCAAGACTAGCGGGGTTTACAATGAGCAGTTCTTC

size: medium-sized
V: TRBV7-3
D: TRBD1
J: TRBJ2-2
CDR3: CASSPKGAPGELFF
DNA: TGTGCCAGCAGCCCAAAGGGGGCGCCCGGGGAGCTGTTTTTT

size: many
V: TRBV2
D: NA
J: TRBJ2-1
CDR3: CASSAGRVNEQFF
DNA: TGTGCCAGCAGTGCGGGCAGGGTCAATGAGCAGTTCTTC

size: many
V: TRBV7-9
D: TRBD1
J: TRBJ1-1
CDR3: CASRRTGNTEAFF
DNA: TGTGCCAGCAGAAGGACAGGGAACACTGAAGCTTTCTTT

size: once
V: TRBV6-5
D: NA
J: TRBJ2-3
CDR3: CASSYSSALADTQYF
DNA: TGTGCCAGCAGTTACTCCAGCGCCTTGGCAGATACGCAGTATTTT

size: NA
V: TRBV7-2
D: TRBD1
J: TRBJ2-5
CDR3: CASSTNRGRETQYF
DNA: TGTGCCAGCAGCACCAACAGGGGGCGTGAGACCCAGTACTTC

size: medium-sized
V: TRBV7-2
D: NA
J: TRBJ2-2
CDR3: CASSLILTGELFF
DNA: TGTGCCAGCAGCTTAATCCTCACTGGGGAGCTGTTTTTT